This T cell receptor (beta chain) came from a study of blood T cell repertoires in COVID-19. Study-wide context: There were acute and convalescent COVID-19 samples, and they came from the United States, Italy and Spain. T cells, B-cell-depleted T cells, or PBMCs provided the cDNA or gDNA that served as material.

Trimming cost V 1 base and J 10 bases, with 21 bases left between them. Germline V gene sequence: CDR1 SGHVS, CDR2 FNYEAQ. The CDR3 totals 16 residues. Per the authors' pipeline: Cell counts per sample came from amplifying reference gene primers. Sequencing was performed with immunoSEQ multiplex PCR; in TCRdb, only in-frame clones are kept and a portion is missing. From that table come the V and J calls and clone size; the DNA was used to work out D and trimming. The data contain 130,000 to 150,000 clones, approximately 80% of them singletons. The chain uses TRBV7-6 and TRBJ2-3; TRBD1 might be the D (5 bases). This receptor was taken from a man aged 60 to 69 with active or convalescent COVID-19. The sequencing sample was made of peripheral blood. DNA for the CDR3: TGTGCCAGCAGCTTAGAATTAAGGGGCCCCTCCGCGGCGCAGTATTTT. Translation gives CASSLELRGPSAAQYF.